This TCR beta chain originates from a study of blood T cell repertoires in COVID-19 (dated by TCRdb to the early 2020s). Study-level background: Samples from collaborators originated in the United States, Italy and Spain and spanned both the acute and convalescent phases of COVID-19. Subjects who had been exposed to COVID-19, were actively infected with it, or had recovered from it provided the deeply sampled blood TCRbeta repertoires that made up the dataset. The prospective study material was composed of cDNA or gDNA derived from T cells, B-cell-depleted T cells, or PBMCs. Nearly every sample came with metadata listing a de-identified subject ID, COVID-19 status, age in years and sex. A freely available public database, intended as a resource for researchers studying the immune response to SARS-CoV-2, is where the repertoires were released. HLA class I and class II types, where available, came from metadata supplied by the sample provider rather than from assay-based typing. Samples came from the ongoing ImmuneRACE study (first 160 participants) plus 1,254 subjects from 6 global collaborators.

Enrolling through a virtual design, the prospective study's participants ranged in age from roughly 18 to 95 years and lived across more than 20 United States geographic areas. Cohort assignment in the prospective study relied on participant-reported clinical history from a screening survey and a study questionnaire. Recovered participants in ImmuneRACE Cohort 3 were defined as having two consecutive negative NP/OP PCR tests, clearance from a healthcare professional, or resolution of symptoms. In the prospective study, whole blood, serum and a nasopharyngeal or oropharyngeal swab were collected from each participant by mobile phlebotomists. Participants in the prospective study had the option to provide additional blood draws and questionnaires over an approximately 2-month period. Prospective study blood samples were shipped either frozen or at room temperature before DNA extraction. TCRbeta CDR3 regions were amplified from genomic DNA using the immunoSEQ Assay, a bias-controlled multiplex PCR. Under the source paper's analysis protocol: The number of nucleated cells in each sample was estimated by amplification of reference gene primers within the assay. Sequence reads were collapsed and filtered to measure the absolute abundance of every unique TCRbeta CDR3 rearrangement. For each sample, productive Simpson clonality was calculated as the square root of Simpson's diversity index across productive rearrangements. The table comes from immuneACCESS by way of TCRdb, which keeps in-frame sequences with V and J called. Part of the clones is missing from these tables; in studies checked, under half for an unresolved V gene and the rest for unknown reasons. D and trimming were read from the DNA, whereas the V and J calls and clone size are those reported in that table. This sample lists over 200,000 clones; 80% to 85% were detected once. The ten largest clones represent approximately 6.6% of the sample.

The germline V gene provides CDR1 MDHEN and CDR2 SYDVKM. For this chain, trimming is 3 bases at the V end and 7 bases at the J end, and the number of junction bases without a gene match is 7. The cysteine opens and the phenylalanine closes a CDR3 of 15 amino acids. Only CDR3 DNA is held: 45 bases, read in frame from base 1. As regards this clone: Its antigen is unknown. Base qualities are not recorded, but no much larger clone differs from it by a single base.

The full study reports these points: The amount of clinical and demographic metadata varied by source and participant and was provided uncurated.

The clonotype was recovered from a woman aged 35 to 49 who had recovered from COVID-19. This chain joins TRBV28 to TRBJ1-4; 8 middle bases align to TRBD1. The specimen was PBMCs or T cells enriched from blood (not recorded which). The bases read TGTGCCAGCAGTTTCCCAGGGGGCCCGGGTGAAAAACTGTTTTTT. Translated, it gives CASSFPGGPGEKLFF.